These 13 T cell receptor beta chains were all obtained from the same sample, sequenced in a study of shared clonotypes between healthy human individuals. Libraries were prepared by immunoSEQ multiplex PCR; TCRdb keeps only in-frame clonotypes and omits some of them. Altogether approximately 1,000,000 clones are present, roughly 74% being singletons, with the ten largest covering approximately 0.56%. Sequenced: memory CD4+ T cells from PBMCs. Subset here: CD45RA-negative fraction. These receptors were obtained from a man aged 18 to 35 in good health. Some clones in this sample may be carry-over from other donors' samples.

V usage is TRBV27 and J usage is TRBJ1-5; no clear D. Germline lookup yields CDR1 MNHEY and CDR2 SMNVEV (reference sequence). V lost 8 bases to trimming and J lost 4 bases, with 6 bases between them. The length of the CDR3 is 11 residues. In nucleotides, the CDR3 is TGTGCCAGCCGATATAATCAGCCCCAGCATTTT. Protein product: CASRYNQPQHF.

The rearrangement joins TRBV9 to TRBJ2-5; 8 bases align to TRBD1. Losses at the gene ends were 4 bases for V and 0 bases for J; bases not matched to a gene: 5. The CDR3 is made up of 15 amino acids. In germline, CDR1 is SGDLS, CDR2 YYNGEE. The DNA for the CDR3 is TGTGCCAGCAGCACCAGACAGGGGTACCAAGAGACCCAGTACTTC. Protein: CASSTRQGYQETQYF.

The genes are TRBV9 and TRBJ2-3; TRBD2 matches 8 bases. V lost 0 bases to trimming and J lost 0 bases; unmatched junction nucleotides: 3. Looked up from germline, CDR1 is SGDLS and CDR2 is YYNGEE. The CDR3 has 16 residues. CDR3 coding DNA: TGTGCCAGCAGCGTAGCGGCTAGCGGGAGCACAGATACGCAGTATTTT. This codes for CASSVAASGSTDTQYF.

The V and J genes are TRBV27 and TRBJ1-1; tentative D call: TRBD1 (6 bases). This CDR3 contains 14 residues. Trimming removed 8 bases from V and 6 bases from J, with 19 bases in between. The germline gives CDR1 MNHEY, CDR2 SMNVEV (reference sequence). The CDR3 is CASVAQGGSAEAFF. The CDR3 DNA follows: TGTGCCAGCGTTGCCCAAGGGGGGTCTGCTGAAGCTTTCTTT.

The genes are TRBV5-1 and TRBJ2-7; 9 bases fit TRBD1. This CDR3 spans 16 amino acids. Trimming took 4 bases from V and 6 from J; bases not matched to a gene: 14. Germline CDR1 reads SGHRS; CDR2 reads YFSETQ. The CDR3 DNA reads TGCGCCAGCAGCCGCACAATTTGGGACAGGGTGTCCGAGCAGTACTTC. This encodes CASSRTIWDRVSEQYF.

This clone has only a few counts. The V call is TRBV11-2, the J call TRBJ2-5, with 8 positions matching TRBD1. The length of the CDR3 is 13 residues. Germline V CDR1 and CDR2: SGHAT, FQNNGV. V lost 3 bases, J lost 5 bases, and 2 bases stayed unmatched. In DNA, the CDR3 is TGTGCCAGCAGCTTTCAGGGGGCGGAGACCCAGTACTTC. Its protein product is CASSFQGAETQYF. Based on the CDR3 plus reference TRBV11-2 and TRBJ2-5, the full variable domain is EAGVAQSPRYKIIEKRQSVAFWCNPISGHATLYWYQQILGQGPKLLIQFQNNGVVDDSQLPKDRFSAERLKGVDSTLKIQPAKLEDSAVYLCASSFQGAETQYFGPGTRLLVL.

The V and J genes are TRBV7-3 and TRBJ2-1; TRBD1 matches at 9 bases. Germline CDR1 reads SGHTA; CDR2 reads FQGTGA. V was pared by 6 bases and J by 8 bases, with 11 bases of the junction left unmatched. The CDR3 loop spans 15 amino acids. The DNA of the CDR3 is TGTGCCAGCAGTCCCGGGACAGGGTTAGGCGATGAGCAGTTCTTC. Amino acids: CASSPGTGLGDEQFF. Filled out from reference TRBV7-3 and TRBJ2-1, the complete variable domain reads GAGVSQTPSNKVTEKGKYVELRCDPISGHTALYWYRQSLGQGPEFLIYFQGTGAADDSGLPNDRFFAVRPEGSVSTLKIQRTERGDSAVYLCASSPGTGLGDEQFFGPGTRLTVL.

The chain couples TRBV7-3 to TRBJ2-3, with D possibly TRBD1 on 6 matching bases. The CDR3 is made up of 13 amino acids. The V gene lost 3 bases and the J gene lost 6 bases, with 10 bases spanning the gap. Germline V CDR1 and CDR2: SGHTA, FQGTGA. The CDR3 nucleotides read TGTGCCAGCAGCTTGCAGGGGCCGGATACGCAGTATTTT. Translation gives CASSLQGPDTQYF.

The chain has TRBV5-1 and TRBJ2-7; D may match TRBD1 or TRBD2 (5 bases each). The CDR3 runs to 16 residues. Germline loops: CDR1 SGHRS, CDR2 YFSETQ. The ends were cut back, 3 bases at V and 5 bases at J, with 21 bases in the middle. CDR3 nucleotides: TGCGCCAGCAGCTGGGGGACGAGGGCGCATGTCCACGAGCAGTACTTC. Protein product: CASSWGTRAHVHEQYF.

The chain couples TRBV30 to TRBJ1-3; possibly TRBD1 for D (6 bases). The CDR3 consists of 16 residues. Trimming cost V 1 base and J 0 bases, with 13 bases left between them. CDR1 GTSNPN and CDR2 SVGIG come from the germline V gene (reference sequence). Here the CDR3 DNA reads TGTGCCTGGAGTGCTACATCGGGGGCCTCTGGAAACACCATATATTTT. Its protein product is CAWSATSGASGNTIYF.

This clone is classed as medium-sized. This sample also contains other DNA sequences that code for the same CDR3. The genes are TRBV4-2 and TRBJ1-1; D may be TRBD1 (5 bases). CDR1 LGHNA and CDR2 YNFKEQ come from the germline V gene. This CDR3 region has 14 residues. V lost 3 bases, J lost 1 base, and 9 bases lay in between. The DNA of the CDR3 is TGTGCCAGCAGCCAGGGGGGAACGAACACTGAAGCTTTCTTT. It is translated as CASSQGGTNTEAFF.

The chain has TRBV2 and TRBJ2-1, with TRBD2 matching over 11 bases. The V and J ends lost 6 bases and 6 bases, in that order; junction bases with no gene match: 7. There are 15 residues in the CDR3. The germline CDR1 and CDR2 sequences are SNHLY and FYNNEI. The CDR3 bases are TGTGCCAGCAGAACTCTAGCGGGAGGCGTCAATGAGCAGTTCTTC. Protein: CASRTLAGGVNEQFF.

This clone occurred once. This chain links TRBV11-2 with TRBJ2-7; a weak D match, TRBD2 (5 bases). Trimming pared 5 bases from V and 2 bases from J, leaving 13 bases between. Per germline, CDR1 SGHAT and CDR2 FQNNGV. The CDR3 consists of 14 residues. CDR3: CASSPSQSTYEQYF. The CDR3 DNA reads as TGTGCCAGCAGCCCTAGCCAATCGACCTACGAGCAGTACTTC.